The rows below give T cell receptor beta chains drawn from one sample of a study of glioma-infiltrating T cells. In TCRdb, the multiplex PCR reads were re-called with MiXCR into one record per CDR3 protein. The sample records some 120,000 distinct CDR3 sequences, roughly 24% being singletons. The source material was glioma tissue, nonneoplastic brain tissue, or PBMCs (not recorded which). All receptors derive from a human donor with low-grade glioma or glioblastoma, undergoing nonglioma brain surgery, or in good health (not recorded which). CDR3s include the opening cysteine and the closing phenylalanine or tryptophan. Fields, in order: D gene, V gene, clone size, J gene, CDR3 protein, CDR3 DNA. A D gene is named only where the DNA matches it firmly. Size is stated for part of the rows, as once, few or many counts, or as a class when the clone is expanded.

>NA|TRBV7-2|many|TRBJ2-5
CASSSGGEGPPEQETQYF
TGTGCCAGCAGCTCAGGGGGGGAGGGCCCTCCAGAGCAAGAGACCCAGTACTTC
>TRBD1|TRBV7-9|many|TRBJ1-5
CASSHGQGHQPQHF
TGTGCCAGCAGCCACGGACAGGGCCATCAGCCCCAGCATTTT
>NA|TRBV5-4|few|TRBJ2-7
CASSLAGPVSAYEQYF
TGTGCCAGCAGCTTGGCCGGGCCCGTGTCGGCCTACGAGCAGTACTTC
>NA|TRBV6-1|many|TRBJ2-2
CASSEARQGGTGELFF
TGTGCCAGCAGTGAAGCGCGGCAGGGAGGTACCGGGGAGCTGTTTTTT
>TRBD2|TRBV6-5|NA|TRBJ2-3
CASSYVQTSGSITDTQYF
TGTGCCAGCAGTTACGTCCAAACTAGCGGGAGTATCACAGATACGCAGTATTTT
>NA|TRBV12-3/TRBV12-4|many|TRBJ2-3
CASSVNGLNTDTQYF
TGTGCCAGCAGTGTAAACGGTCTCAACACAGATACGCAGTATTTT
>NA|TRBV19|few|TRBJ2-7
CASSMWTGGQYF
TGTGCCAGTAGTATGTGGACGGGTGGGCAGTACTTC
>NA|TRBV5-4|NA|TRBJ2-7
CASSPGVVRASYEQYF
TGTGCCAGCAGCCCTGGGGTGGTCAGAGCCTCCTACGAGCAGTACTTC
>NA|TRBV5-8|many|TRBJ1-5
CASSLLEGGSQPQHF
TGTGCCAGCAGCCTTTTGGAGGGGGGAAGTCAGCCCCAGCATTTT
>NA|TRBV28|many|TRBJ2-2
CASSFLANTGELFF
TGTGCCAGCAGTTTTTTAGCGAACACCGGGGAGCTGTTTTTT
>NA|TRBV7-2|NA|TRBJ1-6
CASSLVPGAENSPLHF
TGTGCCAGCAGCTTAGTTCCGGGAGCGGAGAATTCACCCCTCCACTTT
>NA|TRBV12-3/TRBV12-4|many|TRBJ2-3
CASSLERGRDTQYF
TGTGCCAGCAGTCTCGAAAGGGGCAGGGATACGCAGTATTTT
>TRBD1|TRBV6-1|many|TRBJ2-7
CASVLGTVPHEQYF
TGTGCCAGCGTCTTAGGGACAGTACCCCACGAGCAGTACTTC
>NA|TRBV29-1|many|TRBJ1-1
CSVGGRRNTEAFF
TGCAGCGTGGGGGGGAGAAGGAACACTGAAGCTTTCTTT
>TRBD2|TRBV7-9|many|TRBJ2-3
CASSLTIGAGANTDTQYF
TGTGCCAGCAGCTTAACAATCGGGGCGGGAGCAAACACAGATACGCAGTATTTT
>NA|TRBV7-2|many|TRBJ1-5
CASSLHLNQPQHF
TGTGCCAGCAGCTTACACCTCAATCAGCCCCAGCATTTT
>NA|TRBV20-1|many|TRBJ2-7
CRIPGTDLEQYF
TGCCGAATTCCTGGGACGGATCTGGAGCAGTACTTC
>TRBD2|TRBV19|many|TRBJ2-1
CASSMSGTSAYNEQFF
TGTGCCAGTAGTATGTCCGGGACTAGTGCCTACAATGAGCAGTTCTTC
>NA|TRBV4-2|many|TRBJ2-7
CASSQGTGSSYEQYF
TGTGCCAGCAGCCAAGGTACAGGAAGCTCCTACGAGCAGTACTTC
>NA|TRBV6-4|NA|TRBJ2-3
CASSDWPSTDTQYF
TGTGCCAGCAGTGACTGGCCAAGCACAGATACGCAGTATTTT
>TRBD1|TRBV7-2|NA|TRBJ2-3
CASSLRTGSSSTDTQYF
TGTGCCAGCAGCTTAAGGACAGGGTCTTCTAGCACAGATACGCAGTATTTT
>NA|TRBV7-2|many|TRBJ2-7
CASSFRQISYEQYF
TGTGCCAGCAGCTTCAGACAGATTTCCTACGAGCAGTACTTC
>TRBD1|TRBV27|NA|TRBJ2-3
CASSLRWNRGLATQSF
TGTGCCAGCAGTTTGAGATGGAACAGGGGTCTCGCTACGCAGTCTTTT
>TRBD1|TRBV5-1|few|TRBJ1-6
CASSIGGADSPLHF
TGCGCCAGCAGCATAGGGGGCGCGGATTCACCCCTCCACTTT
>NA|TRBV18|many|TRBJ1-1
CASSIVGENTEAFF
TGTGCCAGCTCGATCGTGGGGGAAAACACTGAAGCTTTCTTT
>NA|TRBV5-4|few|TRBJ2-5
CASSLLQIQETQYF
TGTGCCAGCAGCTTGCTTCAGATTCAAGAGACCCAGTACTTC
>TRBD2|TRBV4-2|many|TRBJ2-1
CASSLRAGGAYNEQFF
TGTGCCAGCAGCTTAAGGGCGGGAGGGGCCTACAATGAGCAGTTCTTC
>NA|TRBV12-3/TRBV12-4|many|TRBJ2-1
CASSLSNNEQFF
TGTGCCAGCAGTTTAAGCAACAATGAGCAGTTCTTC
>NA|TRBV12-5|many|TRBJ2-5
CASGTDRQETQYF
TGTGCTAGTGGGACCGACAGACAAGAGACCCAGTACTTC
>NA|TRBV15|many|TRBJ1-5
CATSRAGAGGNQPQHF
TGTGCCACCAGCAGAGCCGGGGCAGGTGGCAATCAGCCCCAGCATTTT
>NA|TRBV27|many|TRBJ1-1
CASRRGGGETEAFF
TGTGCCAGCAGAAGAGGGGGGGGGGAAACTGAAGCTTTCTTT
>NA|TRBV10-3|few|TRBJ2-5
CAQSRRTDYKETQYF
TGTGCTCAAAGTCGGCGAACGGACTACAAAGAGACCCAGTACTTC
>TRBD1|TRBV19|many|TRBJ2-1
CASSVDRANEQFF
TGTGCCAGTAGTGTGGACAGGGCAAATGAGCAGTTCTTC
>NA|TRBV5-4|many|TRBJ1-1
CASSLVALNTEAFF
TGTGCCAGCAGCTTGGTGGCGCTGAACACTGAAGCTTTCTTT
>TRBD2|TRBV7-2|many|TRBJ2-7
CASSTLSGRAYEQYF
TGTGCCAGCAGCACACTTAGCGGGAGGGCTTACGAGCAGTACTTC
>TRBD1|TRBV5-5|NA|TRBJ2-1
CASSLRAGGASINEQFF
TGTGCCAGCAGCTTGAGGGCAGGGGGCGCGTCAATAAATGAGCAGTTCTTC
>TRBD2|TRBV7-6|NA|TRBJ2-5
CASSLEGSGRGETQYF
TGTGCCAGCAGCTTAGAAGGTAGCGGGAGAGGGGAGACCCAGTACTTC
>NA|TRBV4-3|many|TRBJ1-1
CASSQNNRNTEAFF
TGCGCCAGCAGCCAAAACAACAGGAACACTGAAGCTTTCTTT
>NA|TRBV7-2|many|TRBJ2-6
CASSLVRVSGANVLTF
TGTGCCAGCAGCTTAGTGCGGGTATCTGGGGCCAACGTCCTGACTTTC
>NA|TRBV5-4|many|TRBJ2-3
CASSYPGAYADTQYF
TGTGCCAGCAGCTATCCGGGAGCGTACGCAGATACGCAGTATTTT
>TRBD2|TRBV18|many|TRBJ2-1
CASSPLPREAYYYNEQFF
TGTGCCAGCTCACCCCTTCCCCGGGAGGCCTACTATTACAATGAGCAGTTCTTC
>NA|TRBV28|many|TRBJ2-7
CASSLSLRYEQYF
TGTGCCAGCAGTTTAAGCCTGAGATACGAGCAGTACTTC
>NA|TRBV29-1|many|TRBJ2-7
CSGAGEGLEQYF
TGCAGCGGAGCAGGGGAAGGTCTCGAGCAGTACTTC
>NA|TRBV11-2|NA|TRBJ2-5
CASSFSTEETQYF
TGTGCCAGCAGCTTTTCGACCGAAGAGACCCAGTACTTC
>TRBD2|TRBV6-1|NA|TRBJ2-1
CASSSLSGRPYNEQIF
TGTGCCAGCAGCTCCCTTAGCGGGAGGCCATACAATGAGCAGATCTTC
>NA|TRBV9|NA|TRBJ1-5
CASSVGAGTGYSNQPKHF
NA
>NA|TRBV28|many|TRBJ1-2
CASRTNQGGNYGYTF
TGTGCCAGCAGAACTAACCAGGGTGGCAACTATGGCTACACCTTC
>TRBD1|TRBV7-2|NA|TRBJ2-7
CASSQELGTDYFPPTYEQYF
TGCGCCAGCAGCCAAGAATTGGGGACAGACTATTTCCCCCCTACCTACGAGCAGTACTTC
>NA|TRBV6-1|many|TRBJ2-5
CASRVGGPGETQYF
TGTGCCAGCAGGGTGGGGGGACCTGGAGAGACCCAGTACTTC
>NA|TRBV20-1|many|TRBJ1-6
CSAPAGNSPLHF
TGCAGTGCTCCCGCAGGGAATTCACCCCTCCACTTT
>TRBD1|TRBV20-1|many|TRBJ1-1
CSAKNTGGAGEAFF
TGCAGTGCAAAGAACACAGGGGGCGCCGGTGAAGCTTTCTTT
>NA|TRBV11-2|many|TRBJ2-3
CASSLDRVANTQYF
TGTGCCAGCAGCTTAGATCGCGTGGCAAATACGCAGTATTTT
>TRBD2|TRBV6-1|few|TRBJ2-1
CASRDTASGSNDEQFF
TGTGCCAGCAGAGACACGGCTAGCGGGAGTAATGATGAGCAGTTCTTC